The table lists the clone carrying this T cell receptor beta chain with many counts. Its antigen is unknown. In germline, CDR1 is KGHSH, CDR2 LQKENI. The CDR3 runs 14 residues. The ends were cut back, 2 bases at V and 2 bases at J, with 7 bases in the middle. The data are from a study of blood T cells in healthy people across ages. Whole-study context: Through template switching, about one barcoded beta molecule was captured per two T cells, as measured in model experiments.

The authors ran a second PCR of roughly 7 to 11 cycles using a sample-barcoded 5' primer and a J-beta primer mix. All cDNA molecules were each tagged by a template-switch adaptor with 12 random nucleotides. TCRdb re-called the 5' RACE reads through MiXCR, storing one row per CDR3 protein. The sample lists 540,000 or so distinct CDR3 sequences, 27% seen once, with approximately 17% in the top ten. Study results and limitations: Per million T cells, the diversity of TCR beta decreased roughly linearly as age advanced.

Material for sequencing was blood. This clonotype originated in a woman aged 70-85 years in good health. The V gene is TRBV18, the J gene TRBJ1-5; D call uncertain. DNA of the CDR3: TGTGCCAGCTCACCATCGGTGGGCAATCAGCCCCAGCATTTT. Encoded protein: CASSPSVGNQPQHF.